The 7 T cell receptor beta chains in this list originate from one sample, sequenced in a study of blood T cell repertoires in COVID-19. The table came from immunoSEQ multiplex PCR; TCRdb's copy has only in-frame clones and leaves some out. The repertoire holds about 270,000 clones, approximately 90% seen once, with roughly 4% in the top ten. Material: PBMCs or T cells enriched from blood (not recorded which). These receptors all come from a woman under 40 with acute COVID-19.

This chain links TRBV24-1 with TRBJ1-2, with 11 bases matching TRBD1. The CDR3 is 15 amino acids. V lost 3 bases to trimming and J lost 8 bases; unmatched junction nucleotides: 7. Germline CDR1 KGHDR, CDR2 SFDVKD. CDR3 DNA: TGTGCCACCAGTGATGGAGGACAGGGGGCGAGAGGCTACACCTTC. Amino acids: CATSDGGQGARGYTF.

CDR3 DNA sequence: TGTGCCAGCAGCCAAGAGGGACAGGGCAATTTCTATAATTCACCCCTCCACTTT. This translates into CASSQEGQGNFYNSPLHF. The V gene is TRBV4-2, the J gene TRBJ1-6; 9 bases line up with TRBD1. CDR1 is LGHNA and CDR2 is YNFKEQ in the germline V gene. This CDR3 spans 18 amino acids. Germline trimming cut 0 bases from V and 3 bases from J; bases unmatched to any gene: 6.

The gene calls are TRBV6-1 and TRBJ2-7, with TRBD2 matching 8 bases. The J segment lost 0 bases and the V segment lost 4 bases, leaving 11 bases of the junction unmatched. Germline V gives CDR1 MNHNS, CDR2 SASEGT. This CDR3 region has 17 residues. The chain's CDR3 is CASSADLSGVSSYEQYF. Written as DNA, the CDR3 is TGTGCCAGCAGTGCAGACCTTAGCGGGGTTAGCTCCTACGAGCAGTACTTC.

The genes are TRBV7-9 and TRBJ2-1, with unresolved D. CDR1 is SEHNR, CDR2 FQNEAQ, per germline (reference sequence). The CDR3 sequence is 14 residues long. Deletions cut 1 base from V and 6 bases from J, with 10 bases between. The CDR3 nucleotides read TGTGCCAGCAGCTTAGGCCAGACTCGCAATGAGCAGTTCTTC. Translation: CASSLGQTRNEQFF.

The CDR3 region has the DNA TGTGCCACCAGTGCGTCGTGGGGGCGAAACGGGGCTTTCTTT. It is translated as CATSASWGRNGAFF. The rearrangement joins TRBV24-1 to TRBJ1-1; weak D call: TRBD1 (6 bases). Per germline, CDR1 KGHDR and CDR2 SFDVKD. The V end lost 5 bases, the J end lost 11 bases, and 20 bases lay between the germline ends. CDR3 length: 14 residues.

The CDR3 coding sequence is TGTGCCAGCAGCTTGGTCTATCTCGGGACTCAAGTTAACTATGGCTACACCTTC. Translating gives CASSLVYLGTQVNYGYTF. The chain recombines TRBV13 with TRBJ1-2; the D gene is possibly TRBD1 (5 bases). CDR1 PRHDT and CDR2 FYEKMQ come from the germline V gene (reference sequence). The CDR3 is made up of 18 amino acids. The V and J ends lost 3 bases and 1 base respectively, with 21 bases between them.

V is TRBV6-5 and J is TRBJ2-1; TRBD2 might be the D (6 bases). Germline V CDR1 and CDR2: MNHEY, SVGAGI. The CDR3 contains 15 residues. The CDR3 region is CAAVAEGPPHGEQFF. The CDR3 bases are TGTGCAGCAGTAGCGGAGGGCCCCCCCCATGGGGAGCAGTTCTTC.